Below are 29 T cell receptor beta chains sequenced from a single sample in a study of cytomegalovirus exposure and HLA in healthy donors. Only in-frame clones appear in the TCRdb table, and some are missing; sequencing was by immunoSEQ multiplex PCR. The repertoire includes a few hundred thousand clones, less than 95% of them detected once, and approximately 3.1% sits in the top ten. The sample taken for sequencing was PBMCs. These receptors all stem from a woman in her thirties in good health and CMV-seronegative.

The chain is built from TRBV27 and TRBJ2-3; D call uncertain. The V gene's germline CDR1 is MNHEY and CDR2 SMNVEV (reference sequence). Trimming pared 4 bases from V and 2 bases from J, leaving 10 bases between. This CDR3 contains 14 residues. The CDR3 nucleotides read TGTGCCAGCAGTTGGAGCTCCTCCACAGATACGCAGTATTTT. Protein: CASSWSSSTDTQYF.

This clone has a single count. The chain carries TRBV7-2 and TRBJ2-7, with 9 bases identical to TRBD1. The junction had 9 bases not matched to a gene; V was cut back by 4 bases and J by 5 bases. The germline V gene has CDR1 SGHTA and CDR2 FQGNSA. This CDR3 spans 15 amino acids. The CDR3 sequence is CASSSVTGGLNEQYF. CDR3 sequence (DNA): TGTGCCAGCAGCTCCGTGACAGGGGGTCTGAACGAGCAGTACTTC.

The gene calls are TRBV6-1 and TRBJ2-1; 10 nucleotides line up with TRBD2. The CDR3 is 15 amino acids. CDR1 is MNHNS and CDR2 is SASEGT in the germline V gene. Unmatched junction bases numbered 4, after V lost 4 bases and J lost 4 bases. CDR3 bases: TGTGCCAGCAGTGGAACTAGCGGGAATTACAATGAGCAGTTCTTC. Its translation is CASSGTSGNYNEQFF.

This sequence joins TRBV4-3 and TRBJ2-1, with D uncertain. The V gene lost 0 bases and the J gene lost 0 bases, with 6 bases spanning the gap. In germline, CDR1 is LGHNA, CDR2 YSLEER. The length of the CDR3 is 15 residues. As DNA, the CDR3 is TGCGCCAGCAGCCAAGATTGGAGCTCCTACAATGAGCAGTTCTTC. Amino acids: CASSQDWSSYNEQFF.

The chain couples TRBV27 to TRBJ2-3; 8 bases line up with TRBD2. The V segment lost 4 bases and the J segment 8 bases; nucleotides outside the gene matches: 14. In germline, CDR1 is MNHEY, CDR2 SMNVEV (reference sequence). This CDR3 region has 16 residues. The CDR3, as DNA: TGTGCCAGCAGTTATCAGCGGGAGCCTCTGCTGGGTACGCAGTATTTT. It is translated as CASSYQREPLLGTQYF.

J is TRBJ2-2 and V is TRBV6-1, with D possibly being TRBD2 (6 bases). The CDR3 consists of 11 residues. The germline V gene has CDR1 MNHNS and CDR2 SASEGT. V was trimmed by 4 bases and J by 14 bases, leaving 11 bases between them. CDR3 residues: CASSVRDSLFF. CDR3 nucleotide sequence: TGTGCCAGCAGTGTGAGGGACTCACTGTTTTTT.

The rearrangement joins TRBV19 to TRBJ2-3; 9 nucleotides match TRBD1. Per germline, CDR1 LNHDA and CDR2 SQIVND (reference sequence). The ends lost 5 bases at V and 5 bases at J; junction bases unmatched: 14. This CDR3 contains 17 residues. The CDR3 region is CASSLRWTGDFVDTQYF. In DNA, the CDR3 is TGTGCCAGTAGTCTTCGTTGGACAGGGGACTTTGTAGATACGCAGTATTTT.

This chain links TRBV7-3 with TRBJ2-3; D is unresolved. V was trimmed by 2 bases and J by 2 bases, leaving 8 bases between them. The CDR3 length is 14 residues. CDR1 is SGHTA and CDR2 is FQGTGA in the germline V gene. The CDR3 sequence is CASSLYEATDTQYF. The CDR3 coding sequence is TGTGCCAGCAGCTTATACGAGGCCACAGATACGCAGTATTTT.

This clone was observed a single time. This chain links TRBV7-2 with TRBJ2-1; the match to TRBD2 covers 7 bases. The junction had 16 bases not matched to a gene; V was cut back by 1 base and J by 4 bases. The length of the CDR3 is 19 residues. Germline V gene lookup returns CDR1 SGHTA and CDR2 FQGNSA. CDR3 sequence reads: CASSLVGGRAPRSYNEQFF. The CDR3 coding sequence is TGTGCCAGCAGCTTAGTAGGTGGGAGGGCCCCAAGATCATACAATGAGCAGTTCTTC.

This clone was counted only a few times. The chain combines TRBV5-4 with TRBJ2-7; D is possibly TRBD1 (5 bases). The V and J ends lost 0 bases and 5 bases respectively, with 6 bases between them. Germline-derived CDR1 and CDR2 are SGHNT and YYREEE (reference sequence). The CDR3 is made up of 12 amino acids. CDR3 DNA sequence: TGTGCCAGCAGCTTGGCAGGGCACGAGCAGTACTTC. This sequence encodes CASSLAGHEQYF.

V gene TRBV29-1 combines with J gene TRBJ2-1, with no clear D. The germline V gene has CDR1 SQVTM and CDR2 ANQGSEA. V was cut by 0 bases and J by 12 bases, with 12 bases left in between. The CDR3 sequence is 12 residues long. In nucleotides, the CDR3 is TGCAGCGTTGAAGATGGTCTAACGACGCAGTTCTTC. Its protein is CSVEDGLTTQFF.

The rearrangement links TRBV11-2 to TRBJ2-1, with TRBD1 identical over 8 bases. CDR3 length: 17 amino acids. Germline trimming cut 1 base from V and 4 bases from J; bases unmatched to any gene: 9. Germline CDR1 SGHAT, CDR2 FQNNGV. CDR3 DNA: TGTGCCAGCAGCTTAGGGACAGGGAACCTACATTACAATGAGCAGTTCTTC. It codes for CASSLGTGNLHYNEQFF.

This chain joins TRBV19 and TRBJ2-1; D may be TRBD1 (6 bases). Deletions cut 5 bases from V and 7 bases from J, with 15 bases between. Per the germline V gene, CDR1 is LNHDA and CDR2 is SQIVND (reference sequence). There are 14 residues in the CDR3. CDR3 coding DNA: TGTGCCAGTAGTGCTGCACAGGGTTTGAATGAGCAGTTCTTC. This codes for CASSAAQGLNEQFF.

CDR3 nucleotide sequence: TGTGCCAGCTCACCAAGGGCCAGGGATGCTTCCTACGAGCAGTACTTC. This encodes CASSPRARDASYEQYF. V and J are TRBV18 and TRBJ2-7; TRBD1 might be the D (5 bases). Trimming pared 2 bases from V and 1 base from J, leaving 15 bases between. Germline loops: CDR1 KGHSH, CDR2 LQKENI. This CDR3 is 16 amino acids long.

The chain uses TRBV19 and TRBJ1-1; D remains unclear. Trimming shortened V by 5 bases and J by 0 bases, and 7 bases separated the two germline ends. From germline, CDR1 is LNHDA and CDR2 SQIVND (reference sequence). The length of the CDR3 is 13 residues. CDR3: CASSGKLNTEAFF. CDR3 DNA sequence: TGTGCCAGTAGTGGGAAATTGAACACTGAAGCTTTCTTT.

V gene TRBV5-6 combines with J gene TRBJ2-1; D remains unclear. The CDR3 covers 11 residues. Trimming removed 1 base from V and 5 bases from J, with 1 base in between. CDR1 and CDR2 (germline): SGHDT, YYEEEE. The CDR3 DNA reads TGTGCCAGCAGCTTGAACAATGAGCAGTTCTTC. Translation gives CASSLNNEQFF.

The chain carries TRBV28 and TRBJ1-5, with D unclear. The ends were cut back, 6 bases at V and 2 bases at J, with 14 bases in the middle. The CDR3 is 15 residues long. Germline loops: CDR1 MDHEN, CDR2 SYDVKM. CDR3 sequence (DNA): TGTGCCAGCAGGACCCCTGGACGGGGCAATCAGCCCCAGCATTTT. It specifies CASRTPGRGNQPQHF.

This chain links TRBV6-1 with TRBJ2-7; D is undetermined. This CDR3 comprises 12 residues. V lost 1 base and J 3 bases, leaving 4 bases between the germline ends. Germline V gene data show CDR1 as MNHNS and CDR2 as SASEGT. The CDR3 sequence is CASSEGGYEQYF. CDR3 DNA: TGTGCCAGCAGTGAAGGGGGCTACGAGCAGTACTTC.

This chain joins TRBV10-3 and TRBJ2-7; TRBD2 agrees at 7 bases. With 0 bases clipped from V and 1 base from J, the junction kept 6 bases outside the gene matches. Germline CDR1 and CDR2: ENHRY and SYGVKD. This CDR3 is 16 amino acids long. The DNA for the CDR3 is TGTGCCATCAGTGAGTCGAAAGGAGCGGGATCCTACGAGCAGTACTTC. Protein sequence: CAISESKGAGSYEQYF.

Only one count was recorded for this clone. This chain joins TRBV9 and TRBJ2-7; TRBD2 agrees at 10 bases. This CDR3 is built from 15 residues. Germline trimming cut 4 bases from V and 3 bases from J; bases unmatched to any gene: 7. The germline CDR1 and CDR2 sequences are SGDLS and YYNGEE. Here the CDR3 DNA reads TGTGCCAGCAGCCCCCGACTAGCGGGTGGCTACGAGCAGTACTTC. It yields the protein CASSPRLAGGYEQYF.

This sequence joins TRBV5-1 and TRBJ2-3, with D hard to call. Deletions cut 2 bases from V and 0 bases from J, with 7 bases between. The CDR3 is 14 residues long. From germline, CDR1 is SGHRS and CDR2 YFSETQ. CDR3 nucleotide sequence: TGCGCCAGCAGCTTCCCCATTAGCACAGATACGCAGTATTTT. Translation: CASSFPISTDTQYF.

The rearrangement joins TRBV7-8 to TRBJ2-5; D might be TRBD2 (5 bases). V gave up 1 base and J gave up 1 base, with 16 bases separating them. This CDR3 spans 17 amino acids. Germline CDR1 reads SGHVS; CDR2 reads FQNEAQ. CDR3 nucleotides: TGTGCCAGCAGCTTAGGCCTGCTTACGGGAAGCCAAGAGACCCAGTACTTC. Translated, it gives CASSLGLLTGSQETQYF.

This clone was counted a single time. The genes are TRBV27 and TRBJ2-7; 10 bases are a match to TRBD2. V lost 2 bases and J lost 4; bases outside the gene matches: 5. CDR1 MNHEY and CDR2 SMNVEV come from the germline V gene (reference sequence). The length of the CDR3 is 15 residues. CDR3 nucleotides: TGTGCCAGCAGTTTAATCGGGACTAGCGTTTACGAGCAGTACTTC. Translation gives CASSLIGTSVYEQYF.

The chain couples TRBV4-1 to TRBJ1-2, with 8 positions matching TRBD1. The CDR3 extends over 14 amino acids. CDR1 and CDR2 from the germline V gene are MGHRA and YSYEKL. With 3 bases clipped from V and 7 bases from J, the junction kept 7 bases outside the gene matches. CDR3 sequence: CASSHLQGGGGYTF. CDR3 coding DNA: TGCGCCAGCAGCCACCTACAGGGGGGTGGTGGCTACACCTTC.

A note on this clone: This CDR3 is also generated by other DNA sequences in the sample. The J gene is TRBJ2-7, the V gene TRBV27; 8 nucleotides agree with TRBD2. CDR1 is MNHEY and CDR2 is SMNVEV in the germline V gene (reference sequence). The CDR3 spans 14 residues. The ends lost 2 bases at V and 4 bases at J; junction bases unmatched: 4. The CDR3 DNA sequence: TGTGCCAGCAGTTTAAGCGGGAGCACTTACGAGCAGTACTTC. Translating gives CASSLSGSTYEQYF.

V and J are TRBV6-1 and TRBJ2-7, with TRBD1 as a possible D gene (5 bases). The CDR3 sequence is 16 residues long. The germline CDR1 and CDR2 sequences are MNHNS and SASEGT. With 0 bases removed from V and 1 base from J, the gap between germline ends came to 13 bases. The CDR3 DNA sequence: TGTGCCAGCAGTGAAGCGGGTAACAGGAGATCCTACGAGCAGTACTTC. It specifies CASSEAGNRRSYEQYF.

This clone appeared once. The genes are TRBV7-9 and TRBJ2-1; a possible D gene is TRBD2 (7 bases). Germline CDR1 SEHNR, CDR2 FQNEAQ (reference sequence). The ends were cut back, 10 bases at V and 5 bases at J, with 21 bases in the middle. The CDR3 totals 15 residues. The DNA for the CDR3 is TGTGCCAACGGGTGGTCCCGGGGGGCCAACAATGAGCAGTTCTTC. Protein: CANGWSRGANNEQFF. The entire variable domain, with the rest obtained from reference TRBV7-9 and TRBJ2-1, is as follows: DTGVSQNPRHKITKRGQNVTFRCDPISEHNRLYWYRQTLGQGPEFLTYFQNEAQLEKSRLLSDRFSAERPKGSFSTLEIQRTEQGDSAMYLCANGWSRGANNEQFFGPGTRLTVL.

CDR3 DNA sequence: TGTGCCAGCAGCTCTATCTACGAGCAGTACTTC. It is translated as CASSSIYEQYF. The J gene is TRBJ2-7, the V gene TRBV11-2; D is uncertain. CDR1 is SGHAT and CDR2 is FQNNGV in the germline V gene. V was shortened by 4 bases and J by 3 bases, with 4 bases between the two germline ends. This CDR3 has 11 amino acids.

J is TRBJ2-7 and V is TRBV12-5, with TRBD2 matching over 7 bases. The junction had 6 bases not matched to a gene; V was cut back by 0 bases and J by 4 bases. CDR1 LGHNT and CDR2 FRNRAP come from the germline V gene. The CDR3 covers 15 residues. CDR3 bases: TGTGCTAGTGGTTTGGTTTCTAGCGGACTGTACGAGCAGTACTTC. Translation gives CASGLVSSGLYEQYF.